This entry lists 8 T cell receptor beta chains sequenced from one sample in a study of blood T cell repertoires in COVID-19 (dated by TCRdb to about 2020). Libraries came from the immunoSEQ multiplex PCR assay. As stored in TCRdb, this immuneACCESS dataset retains in-frame rearrangements with V and J assigned. A fraction of the clones does not appear; measured against another copy, unresolved V genes explain less than half of the discrepancy, and the remainder lacks a known reason. The table for this sample lists about 420,000 clones; roughly 90% of them were counted only once. 0.8% to 1% of the sample lies in the top ten. Material for sequencing was peripheral blood. Source of these receptors: a man aged 18 to 30 with COVID-19, enrolled during active disease.

The chain combines TRBV21-1 with TRBJ1-5; no DNA check was done on the table's D call, TRBD1. TRBV21-1 is tagged as a pseudogene. The CDR3 covers 17 residues. Here the CDR3 reads CASSSCWRTGANQPQHF. The CDR3 DNA reads TGTGCCAGCAGCAGTTGTTGGCGCACAGGGGCCAATCAGCCCCAGCATTTT.

V gene TRBV29-1 combines with J gene TRBJ2-3, with D possibly being TRBD1 (6 bases). Trimming cost V 4 bases and J 3 bases, with 14 bases left between them. Per germline, CDR1 SQVTM and CDR2 ANQGSEA. CDR3 length: 14 amino acids. DNA for the CDR3: TGCAGCGTTGCTCTGTTGGGGGCGACAGATACGCAGTATTTT. Amino acids: CSVALLGATDTQYF.

V and J are TRBV5-6 and TRBJ2-1; D is possibly TRBD1 (5 bases). Germline V gene lookup returns CDR1 SGHDT and CDR2 YYEEEE. V lost 4 bases and J lost 0, with 14 bases in between. The CDR3 is 16 residues long. DNA for the CDR3: TGTGCCAGCAGCAAGACAGCCTCGAGCTCCTACAATGAGCAGTTCTTC. Translating it yields CASSKTASSSYNEQFF.

Remarks on this clone: Other DNA sequences in the same sample also yield this CDR3. The V call is TRBV6-2 or TRBV6-3, the J call TRBJ2-7; D may be TRBD2 (5 bases). This CDR3 is 13 amino acids long. Germline V gene lookup returns CDR1 MNHEY and CDR2 SVGEGT. V was trimmed by 2 bases and J by 4 bases, leaving 9 bases between them. The CDR3 sequence: CASSYASLYEQYF. Written as DNA, the CDR3 is TGTGCCAGCAGTTACGCTAGCTTGTACGAGCAGTACTTC.

CDR3 sequence (DNA): TGTGCCAGCAGTGCCCTACAGGGGGCGTGGGAAAAACTGTTTTTT. Translating gives CASSALQGAWEKLFF. The chain is built from TRBV27 and TRBJ1-4, with 9 positions matching TRBD1. CDR3 length: 15 residues. V lost 5 bases and J lost 8; bases outside the gene matches: 9. Germline assignment: CDR1 MNHEY and CDR2 SMNVEV (reference sequence).

The V and J genes are TRBV2 and TRBJ2-5; TRBD2 agrees at 7 bases. Trimming at V came to 4 bases and at J to 2 bases, leaving 10 bases not matched to a gene. Germline assignment: CDR1 SNHLY and CDR2 FYNNEI. The CDR3 is 16 residues long. DNA of the CDR3: TGTGCCAGCAGTGCTTGGGAGGGGATGAGGCAAGAGACCCAGTACTTC. It specifies CASSAWEGMRQETQYF.

The chain joins TRBV6-5 to TRBJ2-1, with 9 bases identical to TRBD2. The V gene end was trimmed by 6 bases and the J gene end by 9 bases; junction bases not matched to a gene: 9. The CDR3 runs to 14 residues. Per germline, CDR1 MNHEY and CDR2 SVGAGI. DNA for the CDR3: TGTGCCAGCAGCGACCTTCGTAGCGGGAGTGAGCAGTTCTTC. Translated, it gives CASSDLRSGSEQFF.

The chain couples TRBV28 to TRBJ2-7; 10 nucleotides align to TRBD2. Germline V gene data show CDR1 as MDHEN and CDR2 as SYDVKM. The CDR3 extends over 20 amino acids. Trimming cost V 2 bases and J 0 bases; bases outside gene matches: 16. The DNA of the CDR3 is TGTGCCAGCAGTTTACCCCCCCCTAGCGGGAGAACCCCTCTCTCCTACGAGCAGTACTTC. Protein: CASSLPPPSGRTPLSYEQYF.